The 25 T cell receptor beta chains given below trace back to one sample, sequenced in a study of blood T cell repertoires in COVID-19. Sequencing used immunoSEQ multiplex PCR; TCRdb keeps in-frame clones, though not all of them. The sample has around 190,000 clones, around 83% seen once; the top ten hold 3% to 3.5%. The specimen sequenced was PBMCs or T cells enriched from blood (not recorded which). Every receptor here comes from a woman aged 25 to 45 who had been exposed to COVID-19.

This rearrangement joins TRBV19 to TRBJ2-2, with TRBD1 matching over 7 bases. The J segment lost 1 base and the V segment lost 6 bases, leaving 5 bases of the junction unmatched. The CDR3 runs 15 residues. Germline loops: CDR1 LNHDA, CDR2 SQIVND (reference sequence). As DNA, the CDR3 is TGTGCCAGTAGACCAACAGGGGAGAACACCGGGGAGCTGTTTTTT. Its translation: CASRPTGENTGELFF.

The chain recombines TRBV10-3 with TRBJ1-2; a possible D gene is TRBD1 (5 bases). From germline, CDR1 is ENHRY and CDR2 SYGVKD. With 0 bases removed from V and 10 bases from J, the gap between germline ends came to 12 bases. The CDR3 covers 13 residues. Written as DNA, the CDR3 is TGTGCCATCAGTGAGTCATCAGGGCCCGACTACACCTTC. It translates to CAISESSGPDYTF.

This chain links TRBV11-2 with TRBJ1-3, with a tentative D call TRBD1 (5 bases). Germline V gene data show CDR1 as SGHAT and CDR2 as FQNNGV. The CDR3 is made up of 17 amino acids. The V end was cut by 5 bases, the J end by 0 bases, with 17 bases between. This chain's CDR3 is CASSRGGGDYSGNTIYF. The CDR3 coding sequence is TGTGCCAGCAGCCGCGGGGGGGGAGACTACTCTGGAAACACCATATATTTT.

J is TRBJ1-1 and V is TRBV6-5; 8 nucleotides align to TRBD1. CDR3 length equals 15 residues. The V gene end was trimmed by 5 bases and the J gene end by 5 bases; junction bases not matched to a gene: 10. In germline, CDR1 is MNHEY, CDR2 SVGAGI. DNA of the CDR3: TGTGCCAGCAGTCCGGGACAGGCTTCGGTAACTGAAGCTTTCTTT. It translates to CASSPGQASVTEAFF.

This rearrangement joins TRBV5-6 to TRBJ2-3; a possible D gene is TRBD2 (5 bases). Per the germline V gene, CDR1 is SGHDT and CDR2 is YYEEEE. With 2 bases removed from V and 0 bases from J, the gap between germline ends came to 13 bases. The CDR3 consists of 16 residues. The CDR3 region has the DNA TGTGCCAGCAGCTTCTTACCCCGGAGGAGCACAGATACGCAGTATTTT. Its protein is CASSFLPRRSTDTQYF.

CDR3: CASELTRGLGEAFF. DNA for the CDR3: TGCGCCAGCGAACTGACCAGGGGGCTTGGTGAAGCTTTCTTT. The chain is built from TRBV4-1 and TRBJ1-1; 8 nucleotides align to TRBD1. Germline V gene sequence: CDR1 MGHRA, CDR2 YSYEKL. There are 14 residues in the CDR3. Trimming removed 8 bases from V and 7 bases from J; junction bases left unmatched: 12.

There are a few counts of this clone. The chain uses TRBV5-8 and TRBJ2-7, with 7 bases that match TRBD1. The CDR3 totals 14 residues. V trimming: 4 bases; J trimming: 3 bases; junction bases outside the gene matches: 7. Germline V gene data show CDR1 as SGHTS and CDR2 as YDEGEE. CDR3 nucleotide sequence: TGTGCCAGCAGCAGGACAGGAGGAGTCTACGAGCAGTACTTC. As protein: CASSRTGGVYEQYF. Using reference TRBV5-8 and TRBJ2-7 for the parts outside the CDR3, the full variable domain is EAGVTQSPTHLIKTRGQQATLRCSPISGHTSVYWYQQALGLGLQFLLWYDEGEERNRGNFPPRFSGRQFPNYSSELNVNALELEDSALYLCASSRTGGVYEQYFGPGTRLTVT.

The rearrangement joins TRBV19 to TRBJ1-2, with D possibly matching TRBD1 (5 bases). The CDR3 consists of 12 residues. The V and J ends lost 3 bases and 3 bases respectively, with 5 bases between them. The germline gives CDR1 LNHDA, CDR2 SQIVND (reference sequence). The CDR3 nucleotides are TGTGCCAGTAGTATCAGGGACTATGGCTACACCTTC. Translating gives CASSIRDYGYTF.

The rearrangement joins TRBV19 to TRBJ1-1; D call uncertain. The germline V gene encodes CDR1 LNHDA and CDR2 SQIVND (reference sequence). With 7 bases removed from V and 2 bases from J, the gap between germline ends came to 14 bases. This CDR3 is 14 amino acids long. In DNA form, the CDR3 reads TGTGCCAGTATCCCCCTCGGGGAAAACACTGAAGCTTTCTTT. Translating gives CASIPLGENTEAFF.

The chain joins TRBV5-4 to TRBJ1-4, with TRBD1 matching 7 bases. The CDR3 runs to 16 residues. The V gene end was trimmed by 4 bases and the J gene end by 4 bases; junction bases not matched to a gene: 10. CDR1 is SGHNT and CDR2 is YYREEE in the germline V gene (reference sequence). The DNA for the CDR3 is TGTGCCAGCAGCCCGGGGGGGACAGATCTTAATGAAAAACTGTTTTTT. It is translated as CASSPGGTDLNEKLFF.

The V call is TRBV5-1, the J call TRBJ2-5; 7 bases fit TRBD2. J lost 3 bases, V lost 2 bases, and 10 bases had no gene match. Per germline, CDR1 SGHRS and CDR2 YFSETQ. The CDR3 totals 16 residues. The CDR3 loop is CASSFLLGLGEETQYF. DNA of the CDR3: TGCGCCAGCAGCTTCTTACTCGGACTAGGGGAAGAGACCCAGTACTTC.

This clone has at least ten counts. This chain links TRBV6-5 with TRBJ1-2; 8 bases are shared with TRBD1. The CDR3 extends over 15 amino acids. V was clipped by 4 bases and J by 3 bases; unmatched bases: 7. Germline loops: CDR1 MNHEY, CDR2 SVGAGI. CDR3 coding DNA: TGTGCCAGCAGTTCCCCGGGACAGGACGACTATGGCTACACCTTC. Encoded protein: CASSSPGQDDYGYTF.

The rearrangement uses TRBV4-1 and TRBJ1-6; no clear D gene. The CDR3 extends over 18 amino acids. Germline V gene sequence: CDR1 MGHRA, CDR2 YSYEKL. Between the trimmed V and J ends, which lost 1 base and 0 bases, there was a span of 13 bases. The CDR3 protein is CASSQVVSRSSYNSPLHF. DNA for the CDR3: TGCGCCAGCAGCCAAGTCGTATCCCGGAGCTCCTATAATTCACCCCTCCACTTT.

J is TRBJ2-7 and V is TRBV7-6; 7 positions match TRBD2. The CDR3 is 15 amino acids. The ends lost 5 bases at V and 1 base at J; junction bases unmatched: 8. The V gene's germline CDR1 is SGHVS and CDR2 FNYEAQ. DNA for the CDR3: TGTGCCAGCAGCCTATCGGCGGGGGAGTCCTACGAGCAGTACTTC. This translates into CASSLSAGESYEQYF.

This sequence joins TRBV7-8 and TRBJ2-2; D gene ambiguous. This CDR3 comprises 16 residues. Deletions cut 5 bases from V and 5 bases from J, with 18 bases between. Germline V lookup: CDR1 SGHVS, CDR2 FQNEAQ. This CDR3 is CASSQLSPTETGELFF. CDR3 nucleotide sequence: TGTGCCAGCAGCCAACTTAGCCCCACGGAAACCGGGGAGCTGTTTTTT.

The V and J genes are TRBV6-2 or TRBV6-3 and TRBJ2-7; 16 bases are a match to TRBD2. The CDR3 is 18 amino acids. With V trimmed by 4 bases and J by 3 bases, 9 bases remained unmatched. Germline CDR1 and CDR2: MNHEY and SVGEGT. The CDR3 region has the DNA TGTGCCAGCAGTTTTCCGGGACTAGCGGGGGGGCGGCACTACGAGCAGTACTTC. Its translation is CASSFPGLAGGRHYEQYF.

The chain joins TRBV5-6 to TRBJ1-2, with a tentative D call TRBD1 (5 bases). CDR3 length: 13 amino acids. Trimming removed 5 bases from V and 4 bases from J, with 12 bases in between. CDR1 and CDR2 (germline): SGHDT, YYEEEE. The CDR3 spells CASRPTGVYGYTF. Here the CDR3 DNA reads TGTGCCAGCAGGCCAACAGGAGTCTATGGCTACACCTTC.

V and J are TRBV5-1 and TRBJ1-2; D might be TRBD1 (5 bases). The CDR3 is made up of 14 amino acids. CDR1 and CDR2 from the germline V gene are SGHRS and YFSETQ. V lost 0 bases, J lost 8 bases, and 14 bases lay in between. CDR3 nucleotides: TGCGCCAGCAGCTTGGAATCGTGGGGCGGCGGCTACACCTTC. It yields the protein CASSLESWGGGYTF.

The chain joins TRBV18 to TRBJ2-7, with a weak D call TRBD1 (6 bases). The CDR3 is 14 amino acids. The V gene's germline CDR1 is KGHSH and CDR2 LQKENI. V was cut by 6 bases and J by 3 bases, with 15 bases left in between. The DNA for the CDR3 is TGTGCCAGCTCGCATTCCGGGACAAGCTACGAGCAGTACTTC. Translating it yields CASSHSGTSYEQYF. The variable domain in full, completed from reference TRBV18 and TRBJ2-7, reads NAGVMQNPRHLVRRRGQEARLRCSPMKGHSHVYWYRQLPEEGLKFMVYLQKENIIDESGMPKERFSAEFPKEGPSILRIQQVVRGDSAAYFCASSHSGTSYEQYFGPGTRLTVT.

The chain links TRBV5-1 to TRBJ2-7; TRBD2 matches 12 bases. This CDR3 comprises 14 residues. Trimming took 7 bases from V and 3 from J; bases not matched to a gene: 5. CDR1 SGHRS and CDR2 YFSETQ come from the germline V gene. The CDR3 is CASQLAGGNYEQYF. As DNA, the CDR3 is TGCGCCAGCCAACTAGCGGGGGGAAACTACGAGCAGTACTTC.

This clone was counted between two and nine times. Written as DNA, the CDR3 is TGTGCCAGTAGTATAGAAACAGGGCCCTCCGAGCAGTACTTC. Residues: CASSIETGPSEQYF. This rearrangement joins TRBV19 to TRBJ2-7, with a weak D call TRBD1 (6 bases). Germline loops: CDR1 LNHDA, CDR2 SQIVND (reference sequence). This CDR3 region has 14 residues. The ends were cut back, 0 bases at V and 6 bases at J, with 12 bases in the middle. The complete variable domain, with remaining parts taken from reference TRBV19 and TRBJ2-7, reads DGGITQSPKYLFRKEGQNVTLSCEQNLNHDAMYWYRQDPGQGLRLIYYSQIVNDFQKGDIAEGYSVSREKKESFPLTVTSAQKNPTAFYLCASSIETGPSEQYFGPGTRLTVT.

This clone was seen more than once but under ten times. The rearrangement joins TRBV28 to TRBJ1-2, with D perhaps matching TRBD1 (5 bases). V was trimmed by 4 bases and J by 3 bases, leaving 9 bases between them. The CDR3 covers 13 residues. Per germline, CDR1 MDHEN and CDR2 SYDVKM. The CDR3 DNA is TGTGCCAGCAGTTGGTCGGGGGACTATGGCTACACCTTC. It is translated as CASSWSGDYGYTF.

The chain couples TRBV9 to TRBJ1-2; D call uncertain. The V and J ends lost 4 bases and 8 bases respectively, with 15 bases between them. The CDR3 contains 13 residues. Germline CDR1 and CDR2: SGDLS and YYNGEE. The DNA for the CDR3 is TGTGCCAGCAGCCCCACGGGAGACGTGGGCTACACCTTC. Its translation: CASSPTGDVGYTF. The whole variable domain, remainder taken from reference TRBV9 and TRBJ1-2, is DSGVTQTPKHLITATGQRVTLRCSPRSGDLSVYWYQQSLDQGLQFLIQYYNGEERAKGNILERFSAQQFPDLHSELNLSSLELGDSALYFCASSPTGDVGYTFGSGTRLTVV.

The V gene is TRBV11-2, the J gene TRBJ1-5, with 9 bases lining up with TRBD1. Trimming cost V 5 bases and J 7 bases; bases outside gene matches: 3. The germline V gene has CDR1 SGHAT and CDR2 FQNNGV. The CDR3 has 13 residues. Here the CDR3 reads CASSPTGGQPQHF. The CDR3 DNA is TGTGCCAGCAGCCCGACAGGGGGACAGCCCCAGCATTTT.

J is TRBJ2-5 and V is TRBV12-3 or TRBV12-4, with D unclear. Trimming left V 5 bases short and J 4 bases short, with 11 bases between. The CDR3 has 13 residues. The CDR3 DNA reads as TGTGCCAGCAGTCCTGACTGGCGAGAGACCCAGTACTTC. It is translated as CASSPDWRETQYF.